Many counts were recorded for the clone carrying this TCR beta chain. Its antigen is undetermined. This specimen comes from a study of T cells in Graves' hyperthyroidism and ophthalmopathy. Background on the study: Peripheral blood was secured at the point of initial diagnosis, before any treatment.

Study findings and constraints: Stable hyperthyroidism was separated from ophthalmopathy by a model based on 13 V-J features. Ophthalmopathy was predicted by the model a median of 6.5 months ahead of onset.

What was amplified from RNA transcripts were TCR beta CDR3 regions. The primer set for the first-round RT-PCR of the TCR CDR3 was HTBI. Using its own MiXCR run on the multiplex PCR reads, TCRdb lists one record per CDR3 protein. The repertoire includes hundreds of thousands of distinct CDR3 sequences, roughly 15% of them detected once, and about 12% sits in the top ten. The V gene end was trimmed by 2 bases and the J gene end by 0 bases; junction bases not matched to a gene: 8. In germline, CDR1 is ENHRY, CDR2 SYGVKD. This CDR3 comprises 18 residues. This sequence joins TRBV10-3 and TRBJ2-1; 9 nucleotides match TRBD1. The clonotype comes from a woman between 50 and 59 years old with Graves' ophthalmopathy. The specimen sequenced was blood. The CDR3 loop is CAISESFGTGSSYNEQFF. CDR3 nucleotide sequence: TGTGCCATCAGTGAGAGTTTCGGGACAGGGAGCTCCTACAATGAGCAGTTCTTC.